What follows are 5 T cell receptor beta chains derived from one specimen sequenced in a study of lymphopenia after photon versus proton radiotherapy. Assay used: immunoSEQ multiplex PCR; TCRdb lists only in-frame clones, some missing. The sample has some 25,000 clones; 90% are singletons. Sample: peripheral blood, taken from a patient treated with photon-based radiotherapy. Receptor source: a woman between 50 and 59 years old with cholangiocarcinoma.

The chain combines TRBV28 with TRBJ1-1; TRBD1 is a possible D gene (6 bases). Deletions cut 5 bases from V and 1 base from J, with 17 bases between. This CDR3 comprises 16 residues. The V gene's germline CDR1 is MDHEN and CDR2 SYDVKM. This CDR3 is CASSKTYRASNTEAFF. In DNA form, the CDR3 reads TGTGCCAGCAGTAAAACATACAGGGCCTCGAACACTGAAGCTTTCTTT.

This chain joins TRBV9 and TRBJ1-1, with 10 bases lining up with TRBD1. The CDR3 has 16 residues. Losses at the gene ends were 0 bases for V and 5 bases for J; bases not matched to a gene: 7. The germline gives CDR1 SGDLS, CDR2 YYNGEE. The CDR3 nucleotides read TGTGCCAGCAGCGTAGTGACAGGGGGCGCAAAGACTGAAGCTTTCTTT. It yields the protein CASSVVTGGAKTEAFF.

V usage is TRBV4-1 and J usage is TRBJ2-1; a possible D gene is TRBD2 (5 bases). The CDR3 has 16 amino acids. Germline V CDR1 and CDR2: MGHRA, YSYEKL. V was trimmed by 1 base and J by 0 bases, leaving 10 bases between them. The CDR3 nucleotides read TGCGCCAGCAGCCAAGTGAGGGCCATCTCCTACAATGAGCAGTTCTTC. Protein: CASSQVRAISYNEQFF.

In nucleotides, the CDR3 is TGTGCTAGTGGTTTGTTGGATGCGAATTCACCCCTCCACTTT. This codes for CASGLLDANSPLHF. The chain links TRBV12-5 to TRBJ1-6; unclear D gene. Looked up from germline, CDR1 is LGHNT and CDR2 is FRNRAP. V gave up 2 bases and J gave up 7 bases, with 9 bases separating them. The CDR3 sequence is 14 residues long.

The V gene is TRBV7-2, the J gene TRBJ1-1; D remains unclear. Trimming shortened V by 4 bases and J by 4 bases, and 13 bases separated the two germline ends. There are 14 residues in the CDR3. Germline CDR1 is SGHTA and CDR2 is FQGNSA. The CDR3 DNA sequence: TGTGCCAGCAGCTCGTACGAGGTGAGCACTGAAGCTTTCTTT. This translates into CASSSYEVSTEAFF. Looking up the rest from reference TRBV7-2 and TRBJ1-1 gives the full variable domain: GAGVSQSPSNKVTEKGKDVELRCDPISGHTALYWYRQSLGQGLEFLIYFQGNSAPDKSGLPSDRFSAERTGGSVSTLTIQRTQQEDSAVYLCASSSYEVSTEAFFGQGTRLTVV.